The subject of this entry is one T cell receptor (beta chain). V was trimmed by 1 base and J by 4 bases, leaving 7 bases between them. This CDR3 has 13 residues. Germline lookup yields CDR1 GTSNPN and CDR2 SVGIG (reference sequence). This sample stems from a study of blood T cell dynamics during melanoma immunotherapy. About the study: First-line therapy was either pembrolizumab or nivolumab with ipilimumab for metastatic melanoma.

Here immunoSEQ multiplex PCR was the method, and the copy in TCRdb shows in-frame clones only, minus some. The sample holds over 6,000 clones, approximately 86% seen once. Time point reported: week 3, after first cycle of checkpoint inhibitor. The receptor comes from a human donor with melanoma. This chain connects TRBV30 to TRBJ1-4; unclear D gene. This sample comprised blood, obtained from a patient treated with checkpoint blockade. The CDR3 here is CAWSGQLNEKLFF. As DNA, the CDR3 is TGTGCCTGGAGTGGTCAGCTTAATGAAAAACTGTTTTTT. Looking up the rest from reference TRBV30 and TRBJ1-4 gives the full variable domain: SQTIHQWPATLVQPVGSPLSLECTVEGTSNPNLYWYRQAAGRGLQLLFYSVGIGQISSEVPQNLSASRPQDRQFILSSKKLLLSDSGFYLCAWSGQLNEKLFFGSGTQLSVL.